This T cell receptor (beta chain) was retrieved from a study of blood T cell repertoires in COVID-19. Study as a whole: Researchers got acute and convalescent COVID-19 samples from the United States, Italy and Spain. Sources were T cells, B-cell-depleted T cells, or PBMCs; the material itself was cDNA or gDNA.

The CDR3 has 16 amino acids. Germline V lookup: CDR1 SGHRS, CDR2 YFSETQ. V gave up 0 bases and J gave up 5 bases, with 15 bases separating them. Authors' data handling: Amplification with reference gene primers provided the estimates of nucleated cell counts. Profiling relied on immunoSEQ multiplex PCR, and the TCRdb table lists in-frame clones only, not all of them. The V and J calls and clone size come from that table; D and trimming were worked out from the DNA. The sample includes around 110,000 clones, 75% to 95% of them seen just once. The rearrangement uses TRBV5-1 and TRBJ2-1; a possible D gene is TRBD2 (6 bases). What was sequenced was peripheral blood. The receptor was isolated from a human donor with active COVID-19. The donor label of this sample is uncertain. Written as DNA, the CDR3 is TGCGCCAGCAGCTTGGTTACCGGGGGACCGAACAATGAGCAGTTCTTC. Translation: CASSLVTGGPNNEQFF.